This T cell receptor beta chain was identified in a study of PD-1 blockade in classical Hodgkin lymphoma. Study conclusions and caveats: Reports described newly diagnosed patients as having lower baseline TCR diversity than healthy donors. Reasons behind the repertoire differences stay unclear, perhaps disease activity or earlier therapy.

Concerning this clone: Its specificity is unknown.

Repertoires were generated with immunoSEQ multiplex PCR, while TCRdb's copy carries only in-frame clones and drops some. The sample contains 17,000 or so clones, about 90% of which appear only once. The time point is: newly diagnosed, previously untreated cHL patient sample. Comparison came from newly diagnosed, untreated classical Hodgkin lymphoma PBMCs. Germline lookup yields CDR1 SGHRS and CDR2 YFSETQ. This CDR3 has 15 residues. V dropped 4 bases and J dropped 6 bases, with 16 bases sitting between them. What was sequenced was peripheral blood mononuclear cells (PBMCs). This chain connects TRBV5-1 to TRBJ1-4; D call uncertain. The receptor comes from a human donor with classical Hodgkin lymphoma. CDR3 residues: CASSPRGLRDEKLFF. The CDR3 coding sequence is TGCGCCAGCAGCCCCAGAGGTTTGCGGGATGAAAAACTGTTTTTT.